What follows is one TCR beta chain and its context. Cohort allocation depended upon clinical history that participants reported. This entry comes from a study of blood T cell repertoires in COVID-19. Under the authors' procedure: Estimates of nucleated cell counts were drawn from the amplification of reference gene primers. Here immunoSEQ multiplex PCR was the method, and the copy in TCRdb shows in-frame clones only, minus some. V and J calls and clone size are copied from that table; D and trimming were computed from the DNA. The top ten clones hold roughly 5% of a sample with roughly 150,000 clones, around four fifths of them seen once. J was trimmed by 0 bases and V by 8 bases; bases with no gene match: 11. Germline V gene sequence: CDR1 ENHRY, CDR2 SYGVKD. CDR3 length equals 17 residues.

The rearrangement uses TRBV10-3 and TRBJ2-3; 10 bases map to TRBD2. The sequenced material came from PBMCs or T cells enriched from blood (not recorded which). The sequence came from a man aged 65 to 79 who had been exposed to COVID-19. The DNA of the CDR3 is TGTGCCATCGGGGGAGAACTAGCGGGGATTAGCACAGATACGCAGTATTTT. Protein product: CAIGGELAGISTDTQYF.